This entry lists 13 T cell receptor beta chains sequenced from one sample in a study of blood T cell repertoires in COVID-19. Using immunoSEQ multiplex PCR, the repertoire was profiled, and TCRdb retains in-frame clones only, with some absent. The data hold 250,000 to 300,000 clones, with less than 85% observed a single time. The sequencing input was peripheral blood. Receptors originate from a man between 60 and 75 years old who had recovered from COVID-19.

Regarding this clone: This specimen includes other DNA sequences encoding the same CDR3. This sequence joins TRBV6-1 and TRBJ1-3; D gene unclear. Germline lookup yields CDR1 MNHNS and CDR2 SASEGT. This CDR3 comprises 15 residues. V lost 1 base, J lost 4 bases, and 11 bases lay in between. The CDR3 nucleotides are TGTGCCAGCAGTGAAGATGGTGGCAGAGGAAACACCATATATTTT. Residues: CASSEDGGRGNTIYF.

This chain joins TRBV7-7 and TRBJ2-2; 11 nucleotides line up with TRBD1. The length of the CDR3 is 15 residues. The ends lost 5 bases at V and 5 bases at J; junction bases unmatched: 4. The germline gives CDR1 SSHAT, CDR2 FNYEAQ (reference sequence). The CDR3 here is CASSTGTGGTGELFF. The CDR3 DNA reads TGTGCCAGCAGCACAGGGACAGGGGGTACCGGGGAGCTGTTTTTT.

This rearrangement joins TRBV5-1 to TRBJ1-2; 9 bases match TRBD1. The germline V gene encodes CDR1 SGHRS and CDR2 YFSETQ. The CDR3 length is 13 residues. V lost 0 bases, J lost 7 bases, and 1 base stayed unmatched. Written as DNA, the CDR3 is TGCGCCAGCAGCTTGGGGGACAGGGCTGGCTACACCTTC. Its translation is CASSLGDRAGYTF.

The chain employs TRBV27 and TRBJ2-5; TRBD2 matches 13 bases. Germline V gene sequence: CDR1 MNHEY, CDR2 SMNVEV (reference sequence). The V segment lost 7 bases and the J segment 5 bases; nucleotides outside the gene matches: 13. This CDR3 is 17 amino acids long. CDR3 sequence: CASTLIGLAGVLETQYF. The CDR3 nucleotides read TGTGCCAGCACCCTCATAGGACTAGCGGGAGTATTGGAGACCCAGTACTTC.

The V and J genes are TRBV6-5 and TRBJ1-2; weak D call: TRBD1 (5 bases). V lost 6 bases to trimming and J lost 5 bases, with 16 bases between them. Germline loops: CDR1 MNHEY, CDR2 SVGAGI. CDR3 length: 14 amino acids. Here the CDR3 DNA reads TGTGCCAGCAGCCCGACCTATAGGGGTTATGGCTACACCTTC. This sequence encodes CASSPTYRGYGYTF.

The rearrangement joins TRBV4-1 to TRBJ1-4; tentative D call: TRBD1 (6 bases). This CDR3 spans 15 amino acids. The germline V gene has CDR1 MGHRA and CDR2 YSYEKL. V lost 1 base and J lost 5, with 11 bases in between. The CDR3 DNA follows: TGCGCCAGCAGCCAAGGAGGGACACCAAATGAAAAACTGTTTTTT. Translated: CASSQGGTPNEKLFF.

The chain joins TRBV7-2 to TRBJ2-7; TRBD1 might be the D (6 bases). The CDR3 length is 13 residues. V shed 7 bases and J shed 5 bases, with 15 bases lying between them. Germline loops: CDR1 SGHTA, CDR2 FQGNSA. As DNA, the CDR3 is TGTGCCAGCACAACCCAGGGGTCCCACGAGCAGTACTTC. Its protein is CASTTQGSHEQYF.

The rearrangement joins TRBV6-6 to TRBJ2-7; D unclear. The germline CDR1 and CDR2 sequences are MNHNY and SVGAGI (reference sequence). The CDR3 covers 13 residues. V was trimmed by 2 bases and J by 6 bases, leaving 11 bases between them. The CDR3 is CASSYDTPGEQYF. The DNA of the CDR3 is TGTGCCAGCAGTTACGACACCCCAGGCGAGCAGTACTTC.

The gene calls are TRBV5-1 and TRBJ1-4, with unresolved D. Trimming removed 2 bases at V and 5 bases at J, with 10 bases between. The V gene's germline CDR1 is SGHRS and CDR2 YFSETQ. This CDR3 contains 14 residues. For the CDR3, the DNA is TGCGCCAGCAGCTTTCAGGCAGAAAATGAAAAACTGTTTTTT. Translation: CASSFQAENEKLFF.

The count of this clone is one. The chain combines TRBV9 with TRBJ1-2; tentative D call: TRBD1 (6 bases). Germline CDR1 reads SGDLS; CDR2 reads YYNGEE. Trimming removed 0 bases at V and 4 bases at J, with 13 bases between. The CDR3 has 15 amino acids. The DNA of the CDR3 is TGTGCCAGCAGCGTAGATCTGGGGGCGTCCTATGGCTACACCTTC. It encodes CASSVDLGASYGYTF.

This clone was recorded only once. V gene TRBV5-4 combines with J gene TRBJ2-1, with TRBD1 matching 7 bases. The CDR3 runs to 16 residues. Germline CDR1 is SGHNT and CDR2 is YYREEE (reference sequence). J was trimmed by 3 bases and V by 4 bases; bases with no gene match: 10. The CDR3 DNA follows: TGTGCCAGCAGCAACGTCGGAACAGGGGTCTACAATGAGCAGTTCTTC. It yields the protein CASSNVGTGVYNEQFF.

This chain uses TRBV10-2 with TRBJ1-1; D is undetermined. The CDR3 has 15 amino acids. Looked up from germline, CDR1 is WSHSY and CDR2 is SAAADI. V gave up 2 bases and J gave up 4 bases, with 14 bases separating them. CDR3 sequence: CASSEQDLRGTEAFF. CDR3 nucleotide sequence: TGCGCCAGCAGTGAGCAGGACTTACGGGGCACTGAAGCTTTCTTT.

In this sample, this clone turned up once. The chain employs TRBV19 and TRBJ2-6, with D possibly being TRBD1 (5 bases). The CDR3 has 16 residues. The V gene lost 3 bases and the J gene lost 0 bases, with 9 bases spanning the gap. CDR1 and CDR2 (germline): LNHDA, SQIVND (reference sequence). This chain's CDR3 is CASSIDRDSGANVLTF. CDR3 nucleotide sequence: TGTGCCAGTAGTATCGACAGAGACTCTGGGGCCAACGTCCTGACTTTC.